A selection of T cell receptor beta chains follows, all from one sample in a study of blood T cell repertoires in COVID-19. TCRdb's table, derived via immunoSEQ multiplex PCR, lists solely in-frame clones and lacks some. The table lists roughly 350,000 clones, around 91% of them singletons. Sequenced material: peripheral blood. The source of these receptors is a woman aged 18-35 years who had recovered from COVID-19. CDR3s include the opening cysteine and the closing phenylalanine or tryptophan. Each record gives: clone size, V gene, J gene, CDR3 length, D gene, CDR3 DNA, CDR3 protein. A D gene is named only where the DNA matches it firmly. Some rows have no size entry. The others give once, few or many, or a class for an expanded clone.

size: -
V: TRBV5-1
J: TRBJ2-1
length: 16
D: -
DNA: TGCGCCAGCAGCTTGGATCAACGACTAGGGAACAATGAGCAGTTCTTC
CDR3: CASSLDQRLGNNEQFF

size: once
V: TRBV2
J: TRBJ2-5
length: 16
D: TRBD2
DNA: TGTGCCAGCAGGACTGGACTAGCGGCCACGCAAGAGACCCAGTACTTC
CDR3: CASRTGLAATQETQYF

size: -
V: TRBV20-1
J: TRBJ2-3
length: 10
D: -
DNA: TGCAGTGCTAGCGGGACTTCCCAGTATTTT
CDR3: CSASGTSQYF

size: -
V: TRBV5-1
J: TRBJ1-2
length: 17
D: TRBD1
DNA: TGCGCCAGCAGCCCAGGGACAGGGGGCACCAAGATATATCGCTACACCTTC
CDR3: CASSPGTGGTKIYRYTF

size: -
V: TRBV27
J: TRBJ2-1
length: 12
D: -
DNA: TGTGCCAGCAGTCAGAGGGAAAGTGAGCAGTTCTTC
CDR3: CASSQRESEQFF

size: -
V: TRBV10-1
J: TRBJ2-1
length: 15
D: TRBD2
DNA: TGCGCCAGCAGTCCCGGGACTAGCGGGAACAATGAGCAGTTCTTC
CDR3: CASSPGTSGNNEQFF

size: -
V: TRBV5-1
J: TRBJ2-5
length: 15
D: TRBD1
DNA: TGCGCCAGCAGCTTATATCAGGGGGCTCAAGAGACCCAGTACTTC
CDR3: CASSLYQGAQETQYF

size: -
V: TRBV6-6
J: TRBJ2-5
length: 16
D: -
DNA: TGTGCCAGCAGTCCCAATTTAGCTGCTCGTGAGGAGACCCAGTACTTC
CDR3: CASSPNLAAREETQYF

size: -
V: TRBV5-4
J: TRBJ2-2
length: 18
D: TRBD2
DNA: TGTGCCAGCAGGATCAAGCGGGAGGGCTCCCCGAACACCGGGGAGCTGTTTTTT
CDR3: CASRIKREGSPNTGELFF

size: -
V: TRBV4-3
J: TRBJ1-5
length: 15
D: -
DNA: TGCGCCAGCAGCCCCCCACCTCCAGGATTTCAGCCCCAGCATTTT
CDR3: CASSPPPPGFQPQHF

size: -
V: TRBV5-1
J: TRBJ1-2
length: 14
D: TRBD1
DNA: TGCGCCAGCAGCTTGGGCCAGGGGGCGTGGGGCTACACCTTC
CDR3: CASSLGQGAWGYTF

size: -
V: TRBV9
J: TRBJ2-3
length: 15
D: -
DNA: TGTGCCAGCAGCACGACAGGTCGTTTTACAGATACGCAGTATTTT
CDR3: CASSTTGRFTDTQYF

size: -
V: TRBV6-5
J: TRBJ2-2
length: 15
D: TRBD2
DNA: TGTGCCAGCAGCTCTCTAGCGGGAGGGTTAGGGGAGCTGTTTTTT
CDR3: CASSSLAGGLGELFF

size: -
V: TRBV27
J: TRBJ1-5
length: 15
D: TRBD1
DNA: TGTGCCAGCAGTCCAACAGGGGTAAGGAATCAGCCCCAGCATTTT
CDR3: CASSPTGVRNQPQHF

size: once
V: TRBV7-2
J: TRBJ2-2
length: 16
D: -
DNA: TGTGCCAGCAGCTCGCAGCGGGTAGAGTACACCGGGGAGCTGTTTTTT
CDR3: CASSSQRVEYTGELFF

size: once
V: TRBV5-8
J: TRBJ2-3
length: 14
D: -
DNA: TGTGCCAGCAGCCAGGACATAAGCACAGATACGCAGTATTTT
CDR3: CASSQDISTDTQYF

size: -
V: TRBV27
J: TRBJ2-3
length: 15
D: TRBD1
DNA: TGTGCCAGCAGACAAACGGGACAGAAAACAGATACGCAGTATTTT
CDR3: CASRQTGQKTDTQYF

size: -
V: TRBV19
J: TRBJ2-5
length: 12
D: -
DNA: TGTGCCAGTAGCGGCGGGGTGGAGACCCAGTACTTC
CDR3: CASSGGVETQYF

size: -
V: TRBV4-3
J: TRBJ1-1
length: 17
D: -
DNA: TGCGCCAGCAGCCAAGCTCTGGGAGGGTCCGAGGAGAATGAAGCTTTCTTT
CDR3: CASSQALGGSEENEAFF

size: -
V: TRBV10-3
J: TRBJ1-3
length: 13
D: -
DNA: TGTGCCATCATGAGTACAGGAGGAAACACCATATATTTT
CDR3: CAIMSTGGNTIYF

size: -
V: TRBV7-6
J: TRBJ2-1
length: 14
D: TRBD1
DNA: TGTGCCAGCAGCCCCGGGACAGGCCGCAATGAGCAGTTCTTC
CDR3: CASSPGTGRNEQFF

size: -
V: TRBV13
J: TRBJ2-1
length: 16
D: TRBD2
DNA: TGTGCCAGCAGCGGCGTTTCTAGCGGGGGGACCAATGAGCAGTTCTTC
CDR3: CASSGVSSGGTNEQFF

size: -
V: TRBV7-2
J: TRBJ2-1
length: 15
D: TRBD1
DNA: TGTGCCAGCAGCGTTGGGACAGGGGGAGATTATGAGCAGTTCTTC
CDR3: CASSVGTGGDYEQFF

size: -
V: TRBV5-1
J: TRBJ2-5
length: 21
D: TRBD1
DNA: TGCGCCAGCAGAGATAACAGGGGACCGGCCGTGAAGTTGGCCCAGGGTCGGACCCAGTACTTC
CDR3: CASRDNRGPAVKLAQGRTQYF

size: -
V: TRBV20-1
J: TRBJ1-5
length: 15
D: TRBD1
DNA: TGCAGTGCTAGTTGGAGGACAGGGGACAATCAGCCCCAGCATTTT
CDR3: CSASWRTGDNQPQHF

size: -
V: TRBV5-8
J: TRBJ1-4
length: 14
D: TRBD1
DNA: TGTGCCAGCAGCCAGGGACAGCTTAATGAAAAACTGTTTTTT
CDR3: CASSQGQLNEKLFF

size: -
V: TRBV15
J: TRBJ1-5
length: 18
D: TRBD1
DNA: TGTGCCACCAGCAGAGGGTTAGGGACAGATCATAGCAATCAGCCCCAGCATTTT
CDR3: CATSRGLGTDHSNQPQHF

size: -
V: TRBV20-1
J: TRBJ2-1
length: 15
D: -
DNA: TGCAGTGCTAGTGCAGGGCAAGATTCCTACAATGAGCAGTTCTTC
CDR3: CSASAGQDSYNEQFF

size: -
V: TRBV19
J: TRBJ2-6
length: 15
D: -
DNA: TGTGCCAGTAGTGCGCGGAGCTCTGGGGCCAACGTCCTGACTTTC
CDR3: CASSARSSGANVLTF

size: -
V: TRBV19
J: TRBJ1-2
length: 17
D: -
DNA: TGTGCCAGTAGTACCACAACCAAACAGATCTCAGGTAGTGGCTACACCTTC
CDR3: CASSTTTKQISGSGYTF

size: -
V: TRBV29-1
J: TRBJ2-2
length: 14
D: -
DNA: TGCAGCGTTGTTTGGCGGGTGAACACCGGGGAGCTGTTTTTT
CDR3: CSVVWRVNTGELFF

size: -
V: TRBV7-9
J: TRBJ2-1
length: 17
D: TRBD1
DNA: TGTGCCAGCAGCACACCGCAGACAGGGAGCTCCTACAATGAGCAGTTCTTC
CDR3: CASSTPQTGSSYNEQFF

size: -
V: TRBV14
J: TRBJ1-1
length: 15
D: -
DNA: TGTGCCAGCAGCCAACACCAGACTCGCACCACGGGGGCTTTCTTT
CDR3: CASSQHQTRTTGAFF

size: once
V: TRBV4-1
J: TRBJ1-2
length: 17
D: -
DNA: TGCGCCAGCAGCCAAGGTTTAGCGGGGCGGGCTAACTATGGCTACACCTTC
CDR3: CASSQGLAGRANYGYTF

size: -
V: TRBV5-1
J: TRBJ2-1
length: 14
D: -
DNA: TGCGCCAGCAGCTTGTTACGAGACAATTCCGAGCAGTTCTTC
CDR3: CASSLLRDNSEQFF

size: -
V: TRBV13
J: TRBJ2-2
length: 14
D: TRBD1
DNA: TGTGCCAGCAGCTTCAAGGGGGCCAACGGGGAGCTGTTTTTT
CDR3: CASSFKGANGELFF

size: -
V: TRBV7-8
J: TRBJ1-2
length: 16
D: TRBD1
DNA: TGTGCCAGCTTCGGGTCGGACCCGACAGGGGCTTATGGCTACACCTTC
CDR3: CASFGSDPTGAYGYTF

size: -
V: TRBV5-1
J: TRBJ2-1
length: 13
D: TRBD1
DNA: TGCGCCAGCAGCTTGACAGGGGAGAATGAGCAGTTCTTC
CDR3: CASSLTGENEQFF

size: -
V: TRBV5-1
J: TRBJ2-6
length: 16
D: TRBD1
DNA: TGCGCCAGCAGCGCAGACAGGGCCTCTGGGGCCAACGTCCTGACTTTC
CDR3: CASSADRASGANVLTF

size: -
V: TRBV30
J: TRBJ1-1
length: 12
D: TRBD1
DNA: TGTGCCTGGAGCCCAGGGGGCACTGAAGCTTTCTTT
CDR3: CAWSPGGTEAFF